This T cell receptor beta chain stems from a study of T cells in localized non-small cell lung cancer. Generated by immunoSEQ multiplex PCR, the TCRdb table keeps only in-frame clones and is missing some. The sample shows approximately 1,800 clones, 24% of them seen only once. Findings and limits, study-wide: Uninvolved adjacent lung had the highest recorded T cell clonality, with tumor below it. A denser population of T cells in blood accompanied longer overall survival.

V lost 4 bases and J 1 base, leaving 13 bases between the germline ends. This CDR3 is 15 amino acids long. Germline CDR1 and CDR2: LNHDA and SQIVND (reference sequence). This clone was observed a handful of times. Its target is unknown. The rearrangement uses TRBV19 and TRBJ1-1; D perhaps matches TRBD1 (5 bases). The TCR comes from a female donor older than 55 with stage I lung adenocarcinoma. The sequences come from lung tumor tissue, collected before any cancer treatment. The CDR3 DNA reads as TGTGCCAGTAGTACCACCGGACACTCGAACACTGAAGCTTTCTTT. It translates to CASSTTGHSNTEAFF.